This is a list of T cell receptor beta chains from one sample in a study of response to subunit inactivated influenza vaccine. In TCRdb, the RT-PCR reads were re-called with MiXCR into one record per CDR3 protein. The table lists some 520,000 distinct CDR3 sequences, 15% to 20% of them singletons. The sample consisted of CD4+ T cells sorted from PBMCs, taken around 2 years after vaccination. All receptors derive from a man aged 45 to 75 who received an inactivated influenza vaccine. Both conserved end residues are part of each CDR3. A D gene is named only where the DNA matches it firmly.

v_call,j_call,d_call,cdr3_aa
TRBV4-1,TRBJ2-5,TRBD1,CASSQVLGQGFWETQYF
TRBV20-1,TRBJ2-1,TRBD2,CSARTSGRGIGNEQFF
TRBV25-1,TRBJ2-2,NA,CASSEQGRNTGELFF
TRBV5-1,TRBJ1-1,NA,CASSLRVATEAFF
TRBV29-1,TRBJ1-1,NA,CSVPRGLDEAFF
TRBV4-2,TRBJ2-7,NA,CASSQDVGYEQYF
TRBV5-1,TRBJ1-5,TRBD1,CASSLDGTEAQHF
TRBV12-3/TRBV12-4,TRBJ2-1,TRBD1,CASRTGQGAAEQFF
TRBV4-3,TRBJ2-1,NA,CASSQVGLPNEQFF
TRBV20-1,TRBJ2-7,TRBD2,CSAPAAGVRSNEQYF
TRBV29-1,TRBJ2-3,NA,CSVRRQAFVVPSTDTQYF
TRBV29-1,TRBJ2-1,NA,CSASGTPEGLHEQFF
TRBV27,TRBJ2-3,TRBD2,CASSLTSGSVTDTQYF
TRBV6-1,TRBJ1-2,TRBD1,CASRIDGQGVYGYTF
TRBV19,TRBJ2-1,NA,CASSMGTYNEQFF
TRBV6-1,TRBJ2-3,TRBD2,CASSGTSGSTIADTQYF
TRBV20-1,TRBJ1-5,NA,CSARVANQPQHF
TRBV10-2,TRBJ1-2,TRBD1,CASGQGNYGYTF
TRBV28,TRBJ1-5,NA,CASSPVGSGRNQPQHF
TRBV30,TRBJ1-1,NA,CAWSVPGGKAFF
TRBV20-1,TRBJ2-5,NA,CSATRWYIQETQYF
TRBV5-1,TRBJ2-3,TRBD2,CASSLGLAGASTDTQYF
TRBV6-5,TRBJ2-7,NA,CASSYSPRGSYEQYF
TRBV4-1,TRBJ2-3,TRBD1,CASSHTGVGTDTQYF
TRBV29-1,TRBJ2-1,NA,CSVNTGPLSYNEQFF
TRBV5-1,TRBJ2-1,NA,CASSLNQNNEQFF
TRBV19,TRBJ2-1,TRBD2,CASSMGLAIEQFF
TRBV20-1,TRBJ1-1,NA,CSAPDLSNTEAFF